This TCR beta chain appears in the sequencing data of a study of neurological immune-mediated disorders. 5'RACE generated cDNA with 10-nucleotide random UMIs. TCRdb reanalysed the 5' RACE reads using MiXCR and keeps one entry per CDR3 protein. In the table there are tens of thousands of distinct CDR3 sequences, roughly 6.3% of which are singletons. This clonotype was recorded at least ten times. Per germline, CDR1 SGHRS and CDR2 YFSETQ. V lost 4 bases, J lost 1 base, and 9 bases lay in between. CDR3 length: 15 amino acids. What was sequenced was PBMCs. The chain carries TRBV5-1 and TRBJ1-6, with D hard to call. The clonotype comes from a woman between 40 and 50 years old in good health. CDR3 sequence: CASSREGSYNSPLHF. The CDR3 region has the DNA TGCGCCAGCAGCCGGGAAGGGTCCTATAATTCACCCCTCCACTTT.